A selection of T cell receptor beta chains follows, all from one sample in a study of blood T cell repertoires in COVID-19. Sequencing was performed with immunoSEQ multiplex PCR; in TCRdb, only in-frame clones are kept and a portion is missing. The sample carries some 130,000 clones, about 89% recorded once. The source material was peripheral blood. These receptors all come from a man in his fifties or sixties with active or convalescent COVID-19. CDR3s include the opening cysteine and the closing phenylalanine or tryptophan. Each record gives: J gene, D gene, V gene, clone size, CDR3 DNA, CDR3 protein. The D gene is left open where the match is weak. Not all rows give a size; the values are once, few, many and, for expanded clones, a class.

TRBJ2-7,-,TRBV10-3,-,TGTGCCATCAGAAGGGGGGGGGCGTACGAGCAGTACTTC,CAIRRGGAYEQYF
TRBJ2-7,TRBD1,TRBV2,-,TGTGCCAGCAGAGAGGATCGGGACAGATACTACGAGCAGTACTTC,CASREDRDRYYEQYF
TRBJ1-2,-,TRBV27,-,TGTGCCAGCAGTTTGAAAGACAGTGGCTATGGCTACACCTTC,CASSLKDSGYGYTF
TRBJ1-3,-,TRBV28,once,TGTGCCAGCAGTTTCGGGGGGGCGGCTGGAAACACCATATATTTT,CASSFGGAAGNTIYF
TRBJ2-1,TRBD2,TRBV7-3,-,TGTGCCAGCAGCCTCCCGGTTGGTAGCGGGGGGCACCCGCGACGTCATGAGCAGTTCTTC,CASSLPVGSGGHPRRHEQFF
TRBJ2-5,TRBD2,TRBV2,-,TGTGCCAGCAGTGAAGGGACTAGCGGGAGGGCAGAGACCCAGTACTTC,CASSEGTSGRAETQYF
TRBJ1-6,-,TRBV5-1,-,TGCGCCAGCAGCTCCCTGAGATCGGATTCACCCCTCCACTTT,CASSSLRSDSPLHF
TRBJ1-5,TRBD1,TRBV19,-,TGTGCCAGTAGTATGGACAGGGGCAATAGCAATCAGCCCCAGCATTTT,CASSMDRGNSNQPQHF
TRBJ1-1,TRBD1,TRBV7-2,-,TGTGCCAGCAGCCTTTACAGGGGGAATAACATGAACACTGAAGCTTTCTTT,CASSLYRGNNMNTEAFF
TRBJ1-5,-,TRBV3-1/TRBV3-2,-,TGTGCCAGCAGCCAAGGAGGGGGGGGCACTCAGCCCCAGCATTTT,CASSQGGGGTQPQHF
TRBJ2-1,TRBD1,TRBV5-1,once,TGCGCCAGCAGCTTGAGACAGGGCAACAATGAGCAGTTCTTC,CASSLRQGNNEQFF
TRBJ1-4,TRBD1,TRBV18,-,TGTGCCAGCTCTAGGACAGGGGTCGACGAAAAACTGTTTTTT,CASSRTGVDEKLFF
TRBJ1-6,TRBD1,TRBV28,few,TGTGCCAGCAGTTGGACAGGGCCTACCTATAATTCACCCCTCCACTTT,CASSWTGPTYNSPLHF
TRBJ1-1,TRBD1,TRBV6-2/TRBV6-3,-,TGTGCCAGCAGTTCGGGACAGGGCGGGACTGAAGCTTTCTTT,CASSSGQGGTEAFF
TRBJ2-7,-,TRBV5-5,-,TGTGCCAGCAGCTTCCGGGACAATTCCTACGAGCAGTACTTC,CASSFRDNSYEQYF
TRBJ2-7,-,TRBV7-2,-,TGTGCCAGCAGCTTAGCCGTCTCCTACGAGCAGTACTTC,CASSLAVSYEQYF
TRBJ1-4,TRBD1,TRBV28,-,TGTGCCAGCAGGACAGGGGGGATTGAAAAACTGTTTTTT,CASRTGGIEKLFF
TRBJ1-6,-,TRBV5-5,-,TGTGCCAGCAGCTTGCAGGGGTATAATTCACCCCTCCACTTT,CASSLQGYNSPLHF
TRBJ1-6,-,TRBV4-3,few,TGCGCCAGCAGCCAAGTGTACTCGGGGTTATCACCCCTCCACTTT,CASSQVYSGLSPLHF
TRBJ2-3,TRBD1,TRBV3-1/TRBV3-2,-,TGTGCCAGCAGCCAAGAACTGACAGGGATGACAGATACGCAGTATTTT,CASSQELTGMTDTQYF
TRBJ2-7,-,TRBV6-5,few,TGTGCCAGCAGCCGGAGGGTTTCCTACGAGCAGTACTTC,CASSRRVSYEQYF
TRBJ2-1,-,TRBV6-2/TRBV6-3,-,TGTGCCAGCAGCTCTGGGACAAATCTGGGCTATGAGCAGTTCTTC,CASSSGTNLGYEQFF
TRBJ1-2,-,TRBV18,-,TGTGCCAGCTCACCACGGACGGGGAACTATGGCTACACCTTC,CASSPRTGNYGYTF
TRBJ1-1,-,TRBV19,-,TGTGCCAGTAGTATTGGCGGTTCCTCCGGCTCTGAAGCTTTCTTT,CASSIGGSSGSEAFF
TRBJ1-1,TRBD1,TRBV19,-,TGTGCCAGTAACGTCGGACAGGGGGGGATGAACACTGAAGCTTTCTTT,CASNVGQGGMNTEAFF
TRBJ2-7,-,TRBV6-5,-,TGTGCCAGCAGTCCTGGGGGGGCTGGCGAGCAGTACTTC,CASSPGGAGEQYF
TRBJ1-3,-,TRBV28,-,TGTGCCAGCACTTATCAGGGAAACACCATATATTTT,CASTYQGNTIYF
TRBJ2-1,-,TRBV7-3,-,TGTGCCAGCAGCCCACAGAGCGGATTTCAGCACAATGAGCAGTTCTTC,CASSPQSGFQHNEQFF
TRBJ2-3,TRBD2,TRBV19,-,TGTGCCAGTAGTACCAGGACTAGCGGGGGGGCCACAGATACGCAGTATTTT,CASSTRTSGGATDTQYF
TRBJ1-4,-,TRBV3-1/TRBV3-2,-,TGTGCCAGCAGCCAAGATTACTGGAGAGTCTCTAATGAAAAACTGTTTTTT,CASSQDYWRVSNEKLFF
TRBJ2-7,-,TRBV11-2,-,TGTGCCAGCAGCTTAGCCTTCAGGAACTCCTACGAGCAGTACTTC,CASSLAFRNSYEQYF
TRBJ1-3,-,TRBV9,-,TGTGCCAGCAGCGTAGATCCAGCTGGAAACACCATATATTTT,CASSVDPAGNTIYF
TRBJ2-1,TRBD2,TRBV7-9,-,TGTGCCAGCAGCTTGGAACTCCAGGCGGGGGGCCGAGGTAATGAGCAGTTCTTC,CASSLELQAGGRGNEQFF
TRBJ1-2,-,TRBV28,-,TGTGCCAGCAAAACAGGGCACTATGGCTACACCTTC,CASKTGHYGYTF
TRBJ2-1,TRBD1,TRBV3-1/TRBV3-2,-,TGTGCCAGCAGCGAGAATTTCCGGGACAGGGGCTACAATGAGCAGTTCTTC,CASSENFRDRGYNEQFF
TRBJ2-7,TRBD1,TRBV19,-,TGTGCCAGTAGCCCGGACAGGGGTCCCTACGAGCAGTACTTC,CASSPDRGPYEQYF
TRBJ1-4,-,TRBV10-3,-,TGTGCCATCAGCGACGACGTTGGGAGGTCGAATGGGAATGAAAAACTGTTTTTT,CAISDDVGRSNGNEKLFF
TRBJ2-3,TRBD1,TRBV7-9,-,TGTGCCAGCACCATAGGGACAGGTAGCACAGATACGCAGTATTTT,CASTIGTGSTDTQYF
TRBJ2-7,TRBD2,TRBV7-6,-,TGTGCCAGCAGACCGGGGCCCGGGAGGTACGAGCAGTACTTC,CASRPGPGRYEQYF
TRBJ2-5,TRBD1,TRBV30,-,TGTGCCTGGAGGACAGGGGGCAGAGAGACCCAGTACTTC,CAWRTGGRETQYF
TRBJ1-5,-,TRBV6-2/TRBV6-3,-,TGTGCCAGCAGTTACGGCAAAGTTATTGGTCAGCCCCAGCATTTT,CASSYGKVIGQPQHF
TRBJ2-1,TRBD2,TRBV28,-,TGTGCGAAGAGTAAGCGGGATGGGGATGAGCAGTTCTTC,CAKSKRDGDEQFF
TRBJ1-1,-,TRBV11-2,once,TGTGCCAGCAGCTTAGGGGCAGGGGTGAACACTGAAGCTTTCTTT,CASSLGAGVNTEAFF
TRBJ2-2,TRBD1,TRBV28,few,TGTGCCAGCAGTTCCCCGGGACAGGGAGTGACCGGGGAGCTGTTTTTT,CASSSPGQGVTGELFF
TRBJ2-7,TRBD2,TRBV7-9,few,TGTGCCAGCAGCTTAGCCCAAACCCCCGGGACTAGCGGGAGCTACGAGCAGTACTTC,CASSLAQTPGTSGSYEQYF
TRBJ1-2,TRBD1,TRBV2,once,TGTGCCAGCCGAGACCCGACAGGGGCTCGCGGCTACACCTTC,CASRDPTGARGYTF
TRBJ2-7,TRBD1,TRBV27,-,TGTGCCAGCAGTTTATCTGGACAGGGGAGCTCCTACGAGCAGTACTTC,CASSLSGQGSSYEQYF
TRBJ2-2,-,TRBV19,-,TGTGCCAGTAGTATAAGAGAGGCTTACACAAACACCGGGGAGCTGTTTTTT,CASSIREAYTNTGELFF